Listed here is a single T cell receptor (beta chain). Its antigen has not been determined. No base quality information exists; no much larger clone differs at one position. Uninvolved adjacent lung was obtained at least 2 cm from the tumor margin, and the absence of atypia was confirmed by two independent pathologists. At diagnosis, peripheral blood, uninvolved tumor-adjacent lung and tumor were collected and stored as a combination of fresh-frozen and FFPE material. For this chain, trimming is 5 bases at the V end and 7 bases at the J end, and the number of junction bases without a gene match is 7. CDR3 length: 15 amino acids, cysteine to phenylalanine. Only the CDR3 part of the read is kept: 45 bases, read in frame from the first base. The germline V gene yields SGHNT for CDR1 and YENEEA for CDR2. The immunoSEQ Assay was used to sequence TCR beta CDR3 regions from DNA. In the original analysis: To compute T cell density, TCR beta template counts were normalized to usable DNA, which was estimated by amplifying housekeeping genes. The preseqR package was used to estimate richness by extrapolating to 400,000 templates for PBMC samples and to 120,000 templates for tissue samples. Clonality was defined as one minus Pielou's evenness. To identify tissue-enriched TCRs, differential abundance testing was run on productive amino-acid clonotypes with a minimum total count of 5 and an alpha of 0.1. The Jaccard Index and the Morisita Overlap Index were used to measure how much the repertoires overlapped between compartments. GLIPH grouped TCR beta CDR3s together with public tetramer-defined viral CDR3s, and a viral motif had to include at least three viral sequences and also show V-gene enrichment. The table was pulled from immuneACCESS by TCRdb, which kept in-frame rearrangements only. Such tables lose some clones; where checked, under half of the loss comes from unresolved V genes, and the rest has no known cause. V and J calls plus clone size are reproduced from that table; the DNA served to infer D and trimming. The sample table contains 700 or so clones; only one count was recorded for roughly 23% of them. The ten largest account for about a fifth of the sample.

These data originate in a study of T cells in localized non-small cell lung cancer (TCRdb year 2020). Background for the entire study: T cell repertoires of 236 early-stage NSCLC patients were analyzed, with tumors being compared against uninvolved tumor-adjacent lungs. All 240 or so NSCLC patients in the cohort were treatment-naive and had localized lung tumors that were resected. The mean age of the NSCLC patients was about 64 years, with fewer than 150 men and 95 to 110 women. Overall results and qualifications from the work: The highest T cell clonality was observed in uninvolved tumor-adjacent lung, where clonality exceeded that of tumor, suggesting that antigenic responses were more focused in uninvolved tumor-adjacent lung. Since the design was exploratory, TCR variables were selected using unadjusted p-values with no false-discovery rate correction. A median of 57 of the top 100 tumor clones turned up in the paired uninvolved adjacent lung, and 25 to 35 of those clones also ranked among the top 100 of that same adjacent lung. Longer overall survival was associated with higher blood T cell density, whereas shorter survival was associated with higher adjacent-lung clonality. Because multi-region sequencing of the tumors was not done, intratumor heterogeneity could not be ruled out.

The sample in question was normal lung tissue next to the tumor, obtained before any cancer treatment. This chain is built from TRBV11-3 and TRBJ2-2; 10 bases in the junction line up with TRBD1. This TCR derives from a woman aged 35-75 years with stage II squamous cell lung carcinoma. This receptor carries the CDR3 CASSNRQGASGELFF. The DNA sequence is TGTGCCAGCAGCAACCGACAGGGGGCAAGCGGGGAGCTGTTTTTT.